This T cell receptor beta chain was captured in a study of beta chain features in type 1 diabetes. There are 15 residues in the CDR3. Trimming removed 1 base from V and 4 bases from J, with 12 bases in between. Germline V gene sequence: CDR1 LGHNA, CDR2 YNFKEQ. The whole isolated RNA underwent reverse transcription, so sequencing captured expressed TCRB transcripts. TCRdb's copy holds only in-frame clones and misses some; the assay was immunoSEQ multiplex PCR. Of around 13,000 clones detected, about half appear once; the ten largest clones hold about 0.91%. The chain links TRBV4-2 to TRBJ2-3, with D possibly being TRBD1 (8 bases). The sequencing input was stem cell memory CD4+ T cells from blood. The TCR originated in a man younger than 30 in good health. Written as DNA, the CDR3 is TGTGCCAGCAGCCAAGTAACAGGGGGGGCAGATACGCAGTATTTT. This sequence encodes CASSQVTGGADTQYF.